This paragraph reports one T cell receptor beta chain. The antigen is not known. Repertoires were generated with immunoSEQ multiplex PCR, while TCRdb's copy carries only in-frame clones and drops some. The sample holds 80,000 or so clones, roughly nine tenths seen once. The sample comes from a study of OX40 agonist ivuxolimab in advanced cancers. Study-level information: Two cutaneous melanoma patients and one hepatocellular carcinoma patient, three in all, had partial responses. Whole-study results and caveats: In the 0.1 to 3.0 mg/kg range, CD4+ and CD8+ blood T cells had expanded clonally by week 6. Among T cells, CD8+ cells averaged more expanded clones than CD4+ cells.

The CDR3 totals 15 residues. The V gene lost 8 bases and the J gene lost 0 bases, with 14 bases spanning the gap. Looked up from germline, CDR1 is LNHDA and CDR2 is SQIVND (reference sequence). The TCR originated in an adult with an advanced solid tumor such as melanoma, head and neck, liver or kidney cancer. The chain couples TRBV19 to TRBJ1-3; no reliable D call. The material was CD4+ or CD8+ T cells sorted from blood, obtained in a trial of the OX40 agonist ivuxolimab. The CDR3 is CASRIGPNSGNTIYF. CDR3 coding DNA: TGTGCCAGTCGAATCGGTCCGAACTCTGGAAACACCATATATTTT.